The sequence of this T cell receptor (beta chain) was determined in a study of T cell changes during pregnancy in multiple sclerosis. V dropped 4 bases and J dropped 3; count of bases not matched to a gene: 6. This CDR3 has 14 residues. Germline loops: CDR1 LNHDA, CDR2 SQIVND (reference sequence). Libraries were prepared by immunoSEQ multiplex PCR; TCRdb keeps only in-frame clonotypes and omits some of them. The sample includes 50,000 to 55,000 clones, 92% of them seen just once. This clone was detected once. Sequencing was performed on CD4+ T cells from peripheral blood mononuclear cells, taken after pregnancy. The rearrangement links TRBV19 to TRBJ2-7, with 7 bases aligning to TRBD1. This TCR was recovered from a female donor with multiple sclerosis, enrolled in a pregnancy study. The CDR3 sequence is CASSTGDSFYEQYF. The CDR3 DNA reads as TGTGCCAGTAGTACCGGGGACAGTTTCTACGAGCAGTACTTC.